The 4 T cell receptor beta chains below were found in one sample sequenced in a study of T cell changes during pregnancy in multiple sclerosis. Produced via immunoSEQ multiplex PCR; TCRdb's table is partial and in-frame only. Among about 74,000 clones listed, approximately 90% were seen once. Sequenced here: peripheral blood, sampled in the third trimester of pregnancy. These receptors were obtained from a female donor with multiple sclerosis, enrolled in a pregnancy study.

This rearrangement joins TRBV29-1 to TRBJ2-1; 7 bases fit TRBD1. This CDR3 has 17 residues. Germline CDR1 is SQVTM and CDR2 is ANQGSEA. With 0 bases clipped from V and 1 base from J, the junction kept 9 bases outside the gene matches. The DNA for the CDR3 is TGCAGCGTTGAAGACCCCCCCCCAGGGGGATCCTACAATGAGCAGTTCTTC. Translating gives CSVEDPPPGGSYNEQFF.

V is TRBV5-6 and J is TRBJ1-1; D perhaps matches TRBD1 (5 bases). Per the germline V gene, CDR1 is SGHDT and CDR2 is YYEEEE. The CDR3 has 15 amino acids. V was trimmed by 2 bases and J by 0 bases, leaving 11 bases between them. The CDR3 coding sequence is TGTGCCAGCAGCTTTGGGGGAGGCGTGAACACTGAAGCTTTCTTT. Amino acids: CASSFGGGVNTEAFF.

The CDR3 is CAGGQSGSTEAFF. In nucleotides, the CDR3 is TGTGCCGGGGGACAGAGTGGGAGCACTGAAGCTTTCTTT. The rearrangement links TRBV2 to TRBJ1-1; TRBD1 matches 7 bases. The CDR3 runs to 13 residues. Germline V CDR1 and CDR2: SNHLY, FYNNEI. V was clipped by 11 bases and J by 4 bases; unmatched bases: 10. Drawing the rest from reference TRBV2 and TRBJ1-1, the complete variable domain is EPEVTQTPSHQVTQMGQEVILRCVPISNHLYFYWYRQILGQKVEFLVSFYNNEISEKSEIFDDQFSVERPDGSNFTLKIRSTKLEDSAMYFCAGGQSGSTEAFFGQGTRLTVV.

This chain connects TRBV7-9 to TRBJ2-1; 7 nucleotides line up with TRBD1. The CDR3 has 15 residues. Germline lookup yields CDR1 SEHNR and CDR2 FQNEAQ (reference sequence). Unmatched junction bases numbered 8, after V lost 5 bases and J lost 4 bases. CDR3 in DNA: TGTGCCAGCAGCCCCGCTCTACAGGGGTACAATGAGCAGTTCTTC. Encoded protein: CASSPALQGYNEQFF.